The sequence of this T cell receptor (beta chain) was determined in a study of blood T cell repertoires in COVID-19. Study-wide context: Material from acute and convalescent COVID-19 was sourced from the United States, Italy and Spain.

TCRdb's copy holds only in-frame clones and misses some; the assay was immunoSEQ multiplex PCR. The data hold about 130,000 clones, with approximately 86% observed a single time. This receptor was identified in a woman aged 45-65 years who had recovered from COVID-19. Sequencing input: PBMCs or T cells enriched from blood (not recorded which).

The CDR3, as DNA: TGCGCCAGCAGCCAAGTTGGACAGCAGAACACTGAAGCTTTCTTT. It encodes CASSQVGQQNTEAFF. This chain uses TRBV4-3 with TRBJ1-1, with D possibly TRBD1 on 6 matching bases. This CDR3 contains 15 residues. The germline V and J ends were trimmed by 1 base and 1 base, with 10 bases remaining between them. CDR1 and CDR2 (germline): LGHNA, YSLEER.